These 8 T cell receptor beta chains were sequenced from one sample in a study of blood T cell repertoires in COVID-19. TCRdb's copy holds only in-frame clones and misses some; the assay was immunoSEQ multiplex PCR. The profile shows approximately 260,000 clones, 83% of them singletons. The sample was peripheral blood. These receptors came from a man in his sixties who had recovered from COVID-19.

The chain has TRBV19 and TRBJ1-5; 7 bases agree with TRBD1. The ends lost 4 bases at V and 5 bases at J; junction bases unmatched: 5. This CDR3 spans 14 amino acids. From germline, CDR1 is LNHDA and CDR2 SQIVND (reference sequence). The CDR3 sequence: CASSTGQVYQPQHF. In DNA, the CDR3 is TGTGCCAGTAGTACCGGACAGGTATATCAGCCCCAGCATTTT. Variable domain in full (rest from reference TRBV19 and TRBJ1-5): DGGITQSPKYLFRKEGQNVTLSCEQNLNHDAMYWYRQDPGQGLRLIYYSQIVNDFQKGDIAEGYSVSREKKESFPLTVTSAQKNPTAFYLCASSTGQVYQPQHFGDGTRLSIL.

This sequence joins TRBV11-2 and TRBJ2-2; 7 bases line up with TRBD2. This CDR3 spans 17 amino acids. Per the germline V gene, CDR1 is SGHAT and CDR2 is FQNNGV. The J segment lost 2 bases and the V segment lost 5 bases, leaving 11 bases of the junction unmatched. CDR3 coding DNA: TGTGCCAGCAGCCGAAACCTTCTAGCGGCAAACACCGGGGAGCTGTTTTTT. This sequence encodes CASSRNLLAANTGELFF. The variable domain in full, with the rest retrieved from reference TRBV11-2 and TRBJ2-2, is EAGVAQSPRYKIIEKRQSVAFWCNPISGHATLYWYQQILGQGPKLLIQFQNNGVVDDSQLPKDRFSAERLKGVDSTLKIQPAKLEDSAVYLCASSRNLLAANTGELFFGEGSRLTVL.

This sequence joins TRBV4-1 and TRBJ1-1, with D possibly TRBD1 on 6 matching bases. CDR1 and CDR2 (germline): MGHRA, YSYEKL. Trimming took 3 bases from V and 8 from J, leaving 7 bases between them. This CDR3 is built from 11 residues. The CDR3 nucleotides are TGCGCCAGCAGCCATACAGGGGAAGCTTTCTTT. It codes for CASSHTGEAFF.

The V gene is TRBV3-1 (or the pseudogene TRBV3-2), the J gene TRBJ2-7, with TRBD1 matching over 12 bases. Germline loops: CDR1 LGHDT, CDR2 YNNKEL (reference sequence). Trimming removed 1 base from V and 5 bases from J; junction bases left unmatched: 6. The CDR3 consists of 16 residues. In DNA form, the CDR3 reads TGTGCCAGCAGCCAAGGGGGGACAGGGGGCATGGACGAGCAGTACTTC. Translation: CASSQGGTGGMDEQYF.

V and J are TRBV3-1 (or the pseudogene TRBV3-2) and TRBJ1-1, with 7 bases lining up with TRBD1. The J segment lost 9 bases and the V segment lost 4 bases, leaving 5 bases of the junction unmatched. Germline V gene lookup returns CDR1 LGHDT and CDR2 YNNKEL (reference sequence). The CDR3 spans 12 residues. The CDR3 protein is CASSRGTAKAFF. CDR3 DNA: TGTGCCAGCAGCCGCGGGACAGCGAAAGCTTTCTTT.

This sequence joins TRBV19 and TRBJ2-5, with D maybe TRBD1 (6 bases). The CDR3 is made up of 13 amino acids. Per germline, CDR1 LNHDA and CDR2 SQIVND (reference sequence). Trimming removed 6 bases at V and 5 bases at J, with 13 bases between. The CDR3 nucleotides read TGTGCCAGTAGGGGGGCGTACTTGGAGACCCAGTACTTC. This encodes CASRGAYLETQYF. The variable domain in full, completed from reference TRBV19 and TRBJ2-5, reads DGGITQSPKYLFRKEGQNVTLSCEQNLNHDAMYWYRQDPGQGLRLIYYSQIVNDFQKGDIAEGYSVSREKKESFPLTVTSAQKNPTAFYLCASRGAYLETQYFGPGTRLLVL.

J is TRBJ2-7 and V is TRBV3-1 (or the pseudogene TRBV3-2); TRBD2 aligns across 11 bases. From germline, CDR1 is LGHDT and CDR2 YNNKEL (reference sequence). CDR3 length equals 15 residues. The ends lost 4 bases at V and 3 bases at J; junction bases unmatched: 5. CDR3 residues: CASSPQLAGVYEQYF. Here the CDR3 DNA reads TGTGCCAGCAGCCCCCAACTAGCGGGAGTCTACGAGCAGTACTTC.

The rearrangement links TRBV3-1 (or the pseudogene TRBV3-2) to TRBJ2-2; TRBD1 aligns across 8 bases. Germline V gives CDR1 LGHDT, CDR2 YNNKEL (reference sequence). The CDR3 is 16 amino acids. The trim removed 3 bases at V and 2 bases at J, leaving 5 bases unmatched. CDR3 coding DNA: TGTGCCAGCAGCCATCGGACAGGGCTTAACACCGGGGAGCTGTTTTTT. As protein: CASSHRTGLNTGELFF.